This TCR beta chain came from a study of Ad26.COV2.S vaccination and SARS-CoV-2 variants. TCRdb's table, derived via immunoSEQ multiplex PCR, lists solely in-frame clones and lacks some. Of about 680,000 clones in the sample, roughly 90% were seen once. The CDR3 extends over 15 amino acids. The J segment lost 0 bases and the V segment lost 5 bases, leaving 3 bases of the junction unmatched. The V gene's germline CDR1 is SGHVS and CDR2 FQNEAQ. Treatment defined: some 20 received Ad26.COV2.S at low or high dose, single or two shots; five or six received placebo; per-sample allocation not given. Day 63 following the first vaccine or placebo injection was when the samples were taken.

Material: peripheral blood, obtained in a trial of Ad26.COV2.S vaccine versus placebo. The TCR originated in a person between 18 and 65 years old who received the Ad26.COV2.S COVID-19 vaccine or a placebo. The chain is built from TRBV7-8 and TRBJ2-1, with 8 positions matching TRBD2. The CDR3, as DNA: TGTGCCAGCAGCCCCAGCGGGAGCTCCTACAATGAGCAGTTCTTC. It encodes CASSPSGSSYNEQFF.